Reported below is one T cell receptor (beta chain). This entry comes from a study of blood T cell repertoires in COVID-19. Assay used: immunoSEQ multiplex PCR; TCRdb lists only in-frame clones, some missing. This table holds roughly 250,000 clones, 88% found once. Per the germline V gene, CDR1 is MDHEN and CDR2 is SYDVKM. V lost 0 bases and J 6 bases, leaving 12 bases between the germline ends. The CDR3 has 15 amino acids. The rearrangement links TRBV28 to TRBJ1-3; TRBD1 might be the D (5 bases). Sequenced sample: PBMCs or T cells enriched from blood (not recorded which). The TCR comes from a woman aged 40 to 55 who had been exposed to COVID-19. The CDR3 region has the DNA TGTGCCAGCAGTTTATGGCGGGGGAGGTCAAACACCATATATTTT. Its protein product is CASSLWRGRSNTIYF.